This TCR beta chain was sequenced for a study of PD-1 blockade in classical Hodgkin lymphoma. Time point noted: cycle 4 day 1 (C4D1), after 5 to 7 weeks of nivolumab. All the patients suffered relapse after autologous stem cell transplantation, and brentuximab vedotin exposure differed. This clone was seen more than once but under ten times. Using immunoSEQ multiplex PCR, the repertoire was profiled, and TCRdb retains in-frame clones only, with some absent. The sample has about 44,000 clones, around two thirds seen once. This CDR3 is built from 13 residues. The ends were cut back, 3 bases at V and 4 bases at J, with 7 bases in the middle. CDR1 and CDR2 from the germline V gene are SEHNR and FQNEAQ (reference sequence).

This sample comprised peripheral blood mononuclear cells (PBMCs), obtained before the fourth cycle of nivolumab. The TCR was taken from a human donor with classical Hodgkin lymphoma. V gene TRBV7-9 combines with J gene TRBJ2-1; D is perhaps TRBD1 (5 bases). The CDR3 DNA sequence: TGTGCCAGCAGCTTCACAGGATACAATGAGCAGTTCTTC. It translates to CASSFTGYNEQFF.